This note documents a single T cell receptor (beta chain) sequence. The antigen is not known. The CDR3 is 16 amino acids. The sample comes from a study of identical twins. General study results and limits: While abundant cord blood beta clonotypes carried fewer insertions, memory repertoires showed no such pattern.

Unique molecular identifiers were present on cDNA, and template switching added a universal primer site. Via MiXCR, TCRdb re-called the 5' RACE reads, giving one row per CDR3 protein. Here the sample spans 1.5 million to 2 million distinct CDR3 sequences, around a third being singletons. V and J are TRBV21-1 and TRBJ1-1. TRBV21-1 is a pseudogene segment. The sequenced sample consisted of cord blood. This receptor was obtained from a newborn girl in good health. CDR3 loop: CASSTLLGARWTEAFF. The CDR3 bases are TGTGCCAGCAGCACCCTCCTCGGGGCTCGGTGGACTGAAGCTTTCTTT.